Described below is a single TCR beta chain sequence and its context. As yet, its antigen is unknown. Data came from immunoSEQ multiplex PCR; TCRdb stores just in-frame clones and leaves some out. The repertoire holds around 84,000 clones, with around 93% as singletons. These data belong to a study of OX40 agonist ivuxolimab in advanced cancers. Study-level information: Subjects had a mean age of around 63 years, with a range of 23 to 79; around 83% were male. Three patients responded partially, comprising one with hepatocellular carcinoma and two with cutaneous melanoma. Study observations and caveats: A proportion of nonresponders additionally exhibited low normalized T-cell clonal expansion. Both CD4+ and CD8+ T cell populations in blood had undergone clonal expansion by week 6 at 0.1 to 3.0 mg/kg.

The V end lost 3 bases, the J end lost 2 bases, and 14 bases lay between the germline ends. There are 15 residues in the CDR3. Germline CDR1 reads WSHSY; CDR2 reads SAAADI. The rearrangement joins TRBV10-2 to TRBJ2-7, with D tentatively TRBD1 (5 bases). The source material was CD4+ or CD8+ T cells sorted from blood, sampled in a trial of the OX40 agonist ivuxolimab. The source of this sequence is an adult with an advanced solid tumor such as melanoma, head and neck, liver or kidney cancer. The CDR3, as DNA: TGCGCCAGCAGTGAATGGCAGGGTGCCCCCTACGAGCAGTACTTC. Protein product: CASSEWQGAPYEQYF.